This entry lists 4 T cell receptor beta chains sequenced from one sample in a study of CD8+CD57+ T cells in acquired aplastic anemia. Both TCR beta VDJ combination and CDR3 sequence profiling were carried out. Genomic DNA was the template for this profiling. TCRdb passed the reads through MiXCR, listing each CDR3 protein once. The sample carries hundreds of thousands of distinct CDR3 sequences, about 80% recorded once. For sequencing, patients were chosen who had shown expansion of CD8+CD57+ cells by flow cytometry. The sample comprised sorted CD4+, CD8+, or CD8+CD57+ T cells (not recorded which) from PBMCs. These receptors all stem from a human donor with aplastic anemia.

The J gene is TRBJ2-1, the V gene TRBV2; no clear D gene. The CDR3 is 14 residues long. The V end lost 6 bases, the J end lost 6 bases, and 15 bases lay between the germline ends. Germline lookup yields CDR1 SNHLY and CDR2 FYNNEI. CDR3 loop: CASSPTRMANEQFF. In DNA, the CDR3 is TGTGCCAGCAGCCCGACCAGGATGGCCAATGAGCAGTTCTTC.

Concerning this clonotype itself: Germline and junction disagree at one end, which may indicate a read error. This chain joins TRBV9 and TRBJ2-7; D tentatively fits TRBD1 or TRBD2 (5 bases each). CDR1 and CDR2 (germline): SGDLS, YYNGEE. This CDR3 comprises 14 residues. DNA for the CDR3: TGTGCCACCAGCGGCCGGACACTAGGCTACGACCAGCACTTC. It yields the protein CATSGRTLGYDQHF.

This clonotype has just a few counts. V usage is TRBV7-8 and J usage is TRBJ2-3, with D tentatively TRBD2 (6 bases). There are 13 residues in the CDR3. V lost 8 bases, J lost 14 bases, and 23 bases lay in between. CDR1 and CDR2 from the germline V gene are SGHVS and FQNEAQ. The CDR3 DNA reads TGTGCCAGCGGGGTCGGGGGAGCTGATACGACGTATTTT. This gives the protein CASGVGGADTTYF.

This chain connects TRBV7-2 to TRBJ2-3, with D perhaps TRBD1 (6 bases). Trimming removed 5 bases at V and 0 bases at J, with 12 bases between. In germline, CDR1 is SGHTA, CDR2 FQGNSA. The CDR3 totals 15 residues. The CDR3 DNA reads TGTGCCAGCAGCCCGATGGGACAAAGCACAGATACGCAGTATTTT. Encoded protein: CASSPMGQSTDTQYF. The full variable domain, with the rest looked up from reference TRBV7-2 and TRBJ2-3, is GAGVSQSPSNKVTEKGKDVELRCDPISGHTALYWYRQSLGQGLEFLIYFQGNSAPDKSGLPSDRFSAERTGGSVSTLTIQRTQQEDSAVYLCASSPMGQSTDTQYFGPGTRLTVL.